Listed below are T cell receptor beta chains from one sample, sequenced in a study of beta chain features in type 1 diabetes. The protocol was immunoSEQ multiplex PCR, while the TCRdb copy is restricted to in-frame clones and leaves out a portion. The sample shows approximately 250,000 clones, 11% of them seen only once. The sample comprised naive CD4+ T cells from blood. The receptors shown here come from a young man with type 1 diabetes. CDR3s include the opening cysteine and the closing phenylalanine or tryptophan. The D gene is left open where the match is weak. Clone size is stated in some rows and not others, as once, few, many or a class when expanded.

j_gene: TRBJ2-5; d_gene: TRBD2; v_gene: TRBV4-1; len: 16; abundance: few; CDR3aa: CASSQVLAGGLETQYF; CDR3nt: TGCGCCAGCAGCCAAGTTCTAGCGGGGGGCCTGGAGACCCAGTACTTC
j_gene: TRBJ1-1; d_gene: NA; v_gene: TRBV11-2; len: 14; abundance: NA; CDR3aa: CASSRGRGDTEAFF; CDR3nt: TGTGCCAGCAGCAGGGGCAGGGGTGACACTGAAGCTTTCTTT
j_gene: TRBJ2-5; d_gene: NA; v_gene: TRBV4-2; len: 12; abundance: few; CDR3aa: CASSQVEGLPYF; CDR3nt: TGTGCCAGCAGCCAGGTAGAAGGACTGCCGTACTTC
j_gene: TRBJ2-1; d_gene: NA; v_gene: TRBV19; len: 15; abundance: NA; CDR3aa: CASSILGSSYNEQFF; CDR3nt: TGTGCCAGTAGTATACTTGGGAGCTCCTACAATGAGCAGTTCTTC
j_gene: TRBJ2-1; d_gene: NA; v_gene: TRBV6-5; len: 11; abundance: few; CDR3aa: CASTDTNEQFF; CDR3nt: TGTGCCAGCACGGACACCAATGAGCAGTTCTTC
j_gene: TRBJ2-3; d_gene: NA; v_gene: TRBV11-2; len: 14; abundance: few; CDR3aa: CASSLVQGRDTQYF; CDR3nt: TGTGCCAGCAGCTTAGTTCAGGGTAGAGATACGCAGTATTTT
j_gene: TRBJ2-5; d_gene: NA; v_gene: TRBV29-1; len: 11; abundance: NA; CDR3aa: CSAGEVMAQYF; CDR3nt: TGCAGCGCAGGGGAAGTAATGGCCCAGTACTTC
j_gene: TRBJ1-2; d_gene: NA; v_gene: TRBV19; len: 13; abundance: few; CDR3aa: CASRASQGDGYTF; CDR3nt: TGTGCCAGTAGAGCCTCGCAGGGCGATGGCTACACCTTC
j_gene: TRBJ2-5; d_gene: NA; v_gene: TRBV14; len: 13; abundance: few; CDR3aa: CASSQDQGRTQYF; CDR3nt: TGTGCCAGCAGCCAAGACCAGGGGCGCACCCAGTACTTC
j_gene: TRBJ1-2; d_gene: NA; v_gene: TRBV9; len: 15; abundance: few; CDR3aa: CASSSEALLAYGYTF; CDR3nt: TGTGCCAGCAGCTCTGAGGCCCTTCTGGCCTATGGCTACACCTTC
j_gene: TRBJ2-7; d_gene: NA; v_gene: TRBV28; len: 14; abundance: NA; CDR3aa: CASLPPGGSGEQYF; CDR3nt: TGTGCCAGCCTGCCGCCGGGGGGCTCGGGCGAGCAGTACTTC
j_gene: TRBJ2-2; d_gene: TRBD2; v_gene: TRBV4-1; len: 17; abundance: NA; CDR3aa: CASSGLAGGLRTGELFF; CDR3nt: TGCGCCAGCAGCGGACTAGCGGGGGGCCTTCGAACCGGGGAGCTGTTTTTT
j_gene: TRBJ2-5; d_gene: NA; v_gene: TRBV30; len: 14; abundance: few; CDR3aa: CAWSAGGGRETQYF; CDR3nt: TGTGCCTGGAGTGCCGGCGGAGGGAGGGAGACCCAGTACTTC
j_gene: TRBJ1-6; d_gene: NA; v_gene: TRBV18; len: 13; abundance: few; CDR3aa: CASSPGGNSPLHF; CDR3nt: TGTGCCAGCTCACCAGGGGGGAATTCACCCCTCCACTTT
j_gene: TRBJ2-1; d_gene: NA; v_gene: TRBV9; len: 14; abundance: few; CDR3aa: CASSLEGRDNEQFF; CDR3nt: TGTGCCAGCAGCCTAGAGGGGCGAGACAATGAGCAGTTCTTC
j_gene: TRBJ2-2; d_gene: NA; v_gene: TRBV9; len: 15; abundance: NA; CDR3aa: CASSGTLANTGELFF; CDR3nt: TGTGCCAGCAGCGGCACACTAGCGAACACCGGGGAGCTGTTTTTT
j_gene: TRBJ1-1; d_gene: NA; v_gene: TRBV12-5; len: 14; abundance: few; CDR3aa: CASGTGTLNTEAFF; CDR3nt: TGTGCTAGTGGAACCGGGACACTGAACACTGAAGCTTTCTTT
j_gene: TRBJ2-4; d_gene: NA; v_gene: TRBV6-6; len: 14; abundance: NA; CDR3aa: CASSSDSPTSVRYF; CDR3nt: TGTGCCAGCAGTTCGGACAGTCCCACCTCGGTTCGGTACTTC
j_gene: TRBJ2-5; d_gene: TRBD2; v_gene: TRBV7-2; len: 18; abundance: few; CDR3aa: CASSLLLTSGGHQETQYF; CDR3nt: TGTGCCAGCAGCTTACTTCTGACTAGCGGGGGGCACCAAGAGACCCAGTACTTC
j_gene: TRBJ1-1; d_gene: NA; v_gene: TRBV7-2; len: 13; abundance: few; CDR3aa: CASSVRGSTEAFF; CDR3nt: TGTGCCAGCAGCGTAAGGGGAAGCACTGAAGCTTTCTTT
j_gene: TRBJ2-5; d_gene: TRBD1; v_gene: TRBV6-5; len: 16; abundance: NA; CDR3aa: CASSYGTGTGVETQYF; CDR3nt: TGTGCCAGCAGTTACGGCACAGGGACAGGTGTAGAGACCCAGTACTTC
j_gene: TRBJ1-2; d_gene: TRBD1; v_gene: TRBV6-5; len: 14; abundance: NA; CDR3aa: CASSALQGAGGYTF; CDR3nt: TGTGCCAGCAGTGCATTACAGGGGGCAGGTGGCTACACCTTC
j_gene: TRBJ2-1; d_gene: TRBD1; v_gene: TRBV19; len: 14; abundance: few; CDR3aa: CASSKYRGGNEQFF; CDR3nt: TGTGCCAGTAGTAAATACAGGGGCGGCAATGAGCAGTTCTTC
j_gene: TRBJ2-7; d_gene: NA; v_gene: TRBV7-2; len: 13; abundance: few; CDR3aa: CASSLVLSYEQYF; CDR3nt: TGTGCCAGCAGCTTAGTACTGAGCTACGAGCAGTACTTC
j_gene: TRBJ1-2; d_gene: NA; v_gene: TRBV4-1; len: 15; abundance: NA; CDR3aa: CASSLGGTSNYGYTF; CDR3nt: TGCGCCAGCAGCTTGGGAGGAACTTCTAACTATGGCTACACCTTC
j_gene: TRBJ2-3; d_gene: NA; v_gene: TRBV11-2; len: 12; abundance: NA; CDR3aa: CASSTASDTQYF; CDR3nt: TGTGCCAGCAGCACGGCTAGCGATACGCAGTATTTT
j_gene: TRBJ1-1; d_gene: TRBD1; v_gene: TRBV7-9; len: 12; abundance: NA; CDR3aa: CASSPRGRGAFF; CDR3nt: TGTGCCAGCAGCCCCAGGGGGCGTGGAGCTTTCTTT
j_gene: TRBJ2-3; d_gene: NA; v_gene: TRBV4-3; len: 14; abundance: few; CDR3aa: CASSPRVNTDTQYF; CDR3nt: TGCGCCAGCAGCCCTCGAGTGAACACAGATACGCAGTATTTT
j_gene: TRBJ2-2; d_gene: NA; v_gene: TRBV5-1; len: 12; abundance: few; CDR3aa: CASSQNTGELFF; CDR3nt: TGCGCCAGCAGCCAAAACACCGGGGAGCTGTTTTTT
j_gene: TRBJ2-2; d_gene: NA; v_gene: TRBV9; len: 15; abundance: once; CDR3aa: CASSVAGANTGELFF; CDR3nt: TGTGCCAGCAGCGTAGCAGGGGCGAACACCGGGGAGCTGTTTTTT
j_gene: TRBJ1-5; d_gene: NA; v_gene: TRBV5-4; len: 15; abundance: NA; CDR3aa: CASSLGGGANQPQHF; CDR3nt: TGTGCCAGCAGCTTGGGAGGGGGTGCCAATCAGCCCCAGCATTTT
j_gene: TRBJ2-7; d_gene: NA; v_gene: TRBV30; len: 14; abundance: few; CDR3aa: CAWNGGPAPTSTYF; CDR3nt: TGTGCCTGGAATGGGGGCCCCGCTCCTACGAGCACGTACTTC
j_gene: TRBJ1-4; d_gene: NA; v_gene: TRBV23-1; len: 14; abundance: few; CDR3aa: CASSPGDSNEKLFF; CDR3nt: TGCGCCAGCAGCCCCGGGGACTCTAATGAAAAACTGTTTTTT
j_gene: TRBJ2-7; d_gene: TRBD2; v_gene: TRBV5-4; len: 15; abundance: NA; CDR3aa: CASSHLLAGTGEQYF; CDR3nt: TGTGCCAGCAGCCACCTACTAGCGGGGACTGGGGAGCAGTACTTC
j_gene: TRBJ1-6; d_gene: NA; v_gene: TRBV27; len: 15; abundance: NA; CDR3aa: CASSLISGRNSPLHF; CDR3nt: TGTGCCAGCAGTTTAATCTCAGGGCGTAATTCACCCCTCCACTTT
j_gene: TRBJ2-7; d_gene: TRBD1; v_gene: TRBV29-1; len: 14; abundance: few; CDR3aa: CSVLGQGAAYEQYF; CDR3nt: TGCAGCGTTCTTGGCCAGGGGGCCGCGTACGAGCAGTACTTC
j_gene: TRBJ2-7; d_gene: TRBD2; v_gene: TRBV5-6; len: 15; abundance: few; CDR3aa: CASSLTLAVTYEQYF; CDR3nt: TGTGCCAGCAGCTTGACACTAGCGGTTACCTACGAGCAGTACTTC
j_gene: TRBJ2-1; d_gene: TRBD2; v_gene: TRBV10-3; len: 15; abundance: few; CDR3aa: CAISELAGGPNEQFF; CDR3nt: TGTGCCATCAGTGAATTAGCGGGGGGGCCCAATGAGCAGTTCTTC
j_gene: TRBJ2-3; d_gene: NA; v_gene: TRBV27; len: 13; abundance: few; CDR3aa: CASSLKQFFTQYF; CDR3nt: TGTGCCAGCAGTCTGAAACAGTTCTTTACGCAGTATTTT
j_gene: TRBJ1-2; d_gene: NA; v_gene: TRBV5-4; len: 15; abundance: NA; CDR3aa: CASSRGGGGAGGYTF; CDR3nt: TGTGCCAGCAGCCGGGGTGGTGGGGGCGCCGGTGGCTACACCTTC
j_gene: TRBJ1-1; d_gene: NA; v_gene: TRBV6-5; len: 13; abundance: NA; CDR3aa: CASSYPSGSEAFF; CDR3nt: TGTGCCAGCAGTTACCCCTCGGGGAGTGAAGCTTTCTTT
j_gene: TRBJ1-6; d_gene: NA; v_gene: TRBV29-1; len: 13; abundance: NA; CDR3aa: CSVASSYNSPLHF; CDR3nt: TGCAGCGTTGCCAGCTCCTATAATTCACCCCTCCACTTT
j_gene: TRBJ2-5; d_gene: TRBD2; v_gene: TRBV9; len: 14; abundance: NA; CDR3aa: CASSESGGKETQYF; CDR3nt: TGTGCCAGCAGCGAAAGCGGGGGGAAAGAGACCCAGTACTTC
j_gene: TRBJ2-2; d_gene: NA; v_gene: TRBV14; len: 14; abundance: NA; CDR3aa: CASRTAGNTGELFF; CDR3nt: TGTGCCAGCAGGACGGCGGGGAACACCGGGGAGCTGTTTTTT
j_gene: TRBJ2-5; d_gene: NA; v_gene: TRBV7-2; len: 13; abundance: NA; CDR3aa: CASSFVGQETQYF; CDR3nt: TGTGCCAGCAGCTTTGTCGGCCAAGAGACCCAGTACTTC
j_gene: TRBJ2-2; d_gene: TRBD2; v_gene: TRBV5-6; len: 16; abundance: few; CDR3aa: CASRGLAGENTGELFF; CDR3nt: TGTGCCAGCAGGGGACTAGCGGGGGAGAACACCGGGGAGCTGTTTTTT
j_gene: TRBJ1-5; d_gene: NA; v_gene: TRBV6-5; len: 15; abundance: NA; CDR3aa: CASSTTQGSNQPQHF; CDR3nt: TGTGCCAGCAGTACCACACAGGGTTCCAATCAGCCCCAGCATTTT
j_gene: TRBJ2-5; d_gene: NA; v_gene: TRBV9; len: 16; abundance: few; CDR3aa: CASSPLGVARKETQYF; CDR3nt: TGTGCCAGCAGCCCGCTAGGAGTGGCGCGTAAAGAGACCCAGTACTTC
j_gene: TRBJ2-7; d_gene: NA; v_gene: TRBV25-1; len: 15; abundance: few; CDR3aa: CASSRADLRNYEQYF; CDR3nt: TGTGCCAGCAGTCGGGCGGACTTGCGGAACTACGAGCAGTACTTC
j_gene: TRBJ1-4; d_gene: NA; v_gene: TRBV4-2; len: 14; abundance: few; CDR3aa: CASSQARGSEKLFF; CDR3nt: TGTGCCAGCAGCCAAGCGCGAGGTTCGGAAAAACTGTTTTTT
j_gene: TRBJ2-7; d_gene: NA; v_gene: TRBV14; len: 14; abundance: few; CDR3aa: CASSLHGLFNEQYF; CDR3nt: TGTGCCAGCAGCTTACACGGACTGTTCAACGAGCAGTACTTC
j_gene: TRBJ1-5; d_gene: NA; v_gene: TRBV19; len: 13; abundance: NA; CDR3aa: CASSQTGIQPQHF; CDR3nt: TGTGCCAGTAGTCAAACAGGGATTCAACCCCAGCATTTT
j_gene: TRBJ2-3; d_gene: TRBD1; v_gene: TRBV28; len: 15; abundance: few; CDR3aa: CASSPWDSRRATQYF; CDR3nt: TGTGCCAGCAGTCCGTGGGACAGCCGAAGAGCTACGCAGTATTTT
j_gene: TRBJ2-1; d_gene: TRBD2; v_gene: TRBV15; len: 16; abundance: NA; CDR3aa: CATSRGRTSGGFEQFF; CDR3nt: TGTGCCACCAGCAGAGGAAGGACTAGCGGGGGGTTTGAGCAGTTCTTC